A single sample gave rise to the 5 T cell receptor beta chains below, sequenced in a study of cytomegalovirus exposure and HLA in healthy donors. It was with 60 Vbeta and 13 Jbeta primers that the PCR ran. Method: immunoSEQ multiplex PCR; TCRdb's copy keeps in-frame clones and lacks some. The sample holds under 150,000 clones; around 83% are singletons and the top ten take 1% to 1.5%. Sequences were obtained from PBMCs. The receptors originated from a girl aged 2 to 9 in good health and CMV-seronegative.

The V and J genes are TRBV5-4 and TRBJ2-2; no definite D call. The CDR3 extends over 14 amino acids. Deletions cut 2 bases from V and 2 bases from J, with 7 bases between. CDR1 SGHNT and CDR2 YYREEE come from the germline V gene (reference sequence). The CDR3 region is CASSLAPNTGELFF. CDR3 nucleotides: TGTGCCAGCAGCTTAGCGCCTAACACCGGGGAGCTGTTTTTT.

This CDR3 reads CASSSGQGNLPQHF. In DNA form, the CDR3 reads TGTGCCAGCAGCTCCGGACAGGGGAATTTGCCCCAGCATTTT. The chain couples TRBV11-2 to TRBJ1-5, with 9 bases that match TRBD1. Trimming cost V 4 bases and J 9 bases; bases outside gene matches: 7. Looked up from germline, CDR1 is SGHAT and CDR2 is FQNNGV. CDR3 length: 14 residues.

The chain uses TRBV9 and TRBJ1-2; TRBD1 agrees at 9 bases. Germline-derived CDR1 and CDR2 are SGDLS and YYNGEE. There are 15 residues in the CDR3. The V gene end was trimmed by 3 bases and the J gene end by 2 bases; junction bases not matched to a gene: 5. The CDR3 nucleotides are TGTGCCAGCAGCGCCCCGGGACAGGGCAACTATGGCTACACCTTC. It codes for CASSAPGQGNYGYTF.

This sequence joins TRBV30 and TRBJ2-2; TRBD1 aligns across 7 bases. CDR3 length: 16 amino acids. The trim removed 4 bases at V and 2 bases at J, leaving 10 bases unmatched. Germline V gene data show CDR1 as GTSNPN and CDR2 as SVGIG (reference sequence). Here the CDR3 reads CAWKIRAGGNTGELFF. Here the CDR3 DNA reads TGTGCCTGGAAAATTAGGGCAGGGGGAAACACCGGGGAGCTGTTTTTT.

This chain joins TRBV7-6 and TRBJ2-7; no clear D gene. V was pared by 0 bases and J by 6 bases, with 12 bases between. CDR3 size: 14 residues. Germline V gives CDR1 SGHVS, CDR2 FNYEAQ. DNA for the CDR3: TGTGCCAGCAGCTTAGCGGGCCCGCGACGCGAGCAGTACTTC. Residues: CASSLAGPRREQYF. Based on the CDR3 plus reference TRBV7-6 and TRBJ2-7, the full variable domain is GAGVSQSPRYKVTKRGQDVALRCDPISGHVSLYWYRQALGQGPEFLTYFNYEAQQDKSGLPNDRFSAERPEGSISTLTIQRTEQRDSAMYRCASSLAGPRREQYFGPGTRLTVT.